This T cell receptor (beta chain) originates from a study of T cell changes during pregnancy in multiple sclerosis. The V end was cut by 1 base, the J end by 0 bases, with 7 bases between. The CDR3 length is 14 residues. The V gene's germline CDR1 is MGHRA and CDR2 YSYEKL. Generated by immunoSEQ multiplex PCR, the TCRdb table keeps only in-frame clones and is missing some. The data contain 60,000 to 75,000 clones, about 93% of them singletons. The receptor was derived from a female donor with multiple sclerosis, enrolled in a pregnancy study. The J gene is TRBJ2-7, the V gene TRBV4-1; D possibly corresponds to TRBD2 (5 bases). The sample was CD8+ T cells from peripheral blood mononuclear cells, taken in the second trimester of pregnancy. CDR3 DNA: TGCGCCAGCAGCCAAGGTCGGGGCTCCTACGAGCAGTACTTC. Encoded protein: CASSQGRGSYEQYF.